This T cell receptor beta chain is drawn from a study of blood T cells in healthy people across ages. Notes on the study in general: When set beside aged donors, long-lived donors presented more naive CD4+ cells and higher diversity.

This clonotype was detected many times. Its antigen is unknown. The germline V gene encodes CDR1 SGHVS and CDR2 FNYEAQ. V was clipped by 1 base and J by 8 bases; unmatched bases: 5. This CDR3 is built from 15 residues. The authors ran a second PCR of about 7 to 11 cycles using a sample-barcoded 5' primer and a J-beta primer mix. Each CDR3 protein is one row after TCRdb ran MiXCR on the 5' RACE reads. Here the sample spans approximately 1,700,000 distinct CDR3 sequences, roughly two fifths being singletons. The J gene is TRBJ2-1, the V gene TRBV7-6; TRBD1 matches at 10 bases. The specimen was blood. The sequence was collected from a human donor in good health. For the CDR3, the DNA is TGTGCCAGCAGCTTAGGGGGACAGGGGACGTATGAGCAGTTCTTC. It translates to CASSLGGQGTYEQFF.